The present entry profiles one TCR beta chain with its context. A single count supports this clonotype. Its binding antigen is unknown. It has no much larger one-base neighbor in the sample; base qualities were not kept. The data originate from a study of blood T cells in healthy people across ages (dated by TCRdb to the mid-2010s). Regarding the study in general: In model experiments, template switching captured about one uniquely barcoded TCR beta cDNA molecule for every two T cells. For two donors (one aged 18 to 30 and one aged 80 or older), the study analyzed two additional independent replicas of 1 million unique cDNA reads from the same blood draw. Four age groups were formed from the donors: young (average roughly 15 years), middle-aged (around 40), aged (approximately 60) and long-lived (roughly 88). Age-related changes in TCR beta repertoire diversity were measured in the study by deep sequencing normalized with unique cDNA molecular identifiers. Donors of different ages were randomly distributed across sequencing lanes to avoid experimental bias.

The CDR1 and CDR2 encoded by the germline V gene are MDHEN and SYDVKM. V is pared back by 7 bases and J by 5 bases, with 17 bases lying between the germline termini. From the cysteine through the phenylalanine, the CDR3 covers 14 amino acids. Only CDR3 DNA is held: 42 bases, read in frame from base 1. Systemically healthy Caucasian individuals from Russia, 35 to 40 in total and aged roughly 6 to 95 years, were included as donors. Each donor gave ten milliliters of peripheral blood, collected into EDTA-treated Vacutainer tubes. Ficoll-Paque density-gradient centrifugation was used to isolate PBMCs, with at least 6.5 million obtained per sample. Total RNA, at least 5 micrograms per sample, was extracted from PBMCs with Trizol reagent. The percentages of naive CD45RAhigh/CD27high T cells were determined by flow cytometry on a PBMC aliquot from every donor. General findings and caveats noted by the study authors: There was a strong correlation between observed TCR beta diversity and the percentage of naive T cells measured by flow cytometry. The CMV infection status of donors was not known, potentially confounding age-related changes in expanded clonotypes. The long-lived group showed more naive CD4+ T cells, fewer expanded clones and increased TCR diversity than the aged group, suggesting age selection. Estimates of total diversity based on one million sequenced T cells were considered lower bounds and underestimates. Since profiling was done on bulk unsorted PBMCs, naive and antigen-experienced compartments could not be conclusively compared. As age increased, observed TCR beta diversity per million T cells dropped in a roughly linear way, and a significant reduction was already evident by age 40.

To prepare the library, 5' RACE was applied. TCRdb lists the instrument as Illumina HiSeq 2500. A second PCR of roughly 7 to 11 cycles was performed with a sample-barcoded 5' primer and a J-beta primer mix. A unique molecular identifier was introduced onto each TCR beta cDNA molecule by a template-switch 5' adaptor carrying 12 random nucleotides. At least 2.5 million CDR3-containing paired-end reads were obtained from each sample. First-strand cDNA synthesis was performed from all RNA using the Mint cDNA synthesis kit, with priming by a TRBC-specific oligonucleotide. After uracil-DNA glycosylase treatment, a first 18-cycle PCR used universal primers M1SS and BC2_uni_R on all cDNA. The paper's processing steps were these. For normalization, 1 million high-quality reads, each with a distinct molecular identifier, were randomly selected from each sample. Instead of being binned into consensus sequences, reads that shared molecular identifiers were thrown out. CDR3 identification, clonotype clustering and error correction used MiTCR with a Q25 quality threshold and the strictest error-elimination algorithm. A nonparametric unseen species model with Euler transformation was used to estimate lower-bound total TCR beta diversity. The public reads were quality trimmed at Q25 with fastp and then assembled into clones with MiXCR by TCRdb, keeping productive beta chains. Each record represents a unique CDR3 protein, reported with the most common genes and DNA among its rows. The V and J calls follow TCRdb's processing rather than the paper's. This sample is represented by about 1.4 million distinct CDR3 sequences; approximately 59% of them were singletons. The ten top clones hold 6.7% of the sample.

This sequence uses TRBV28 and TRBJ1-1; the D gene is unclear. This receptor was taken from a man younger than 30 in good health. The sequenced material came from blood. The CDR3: CASTPGGRVTEAFF. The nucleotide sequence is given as TGTGCCAGCACCCCCGGAGGGAGAGTGACTGAAGCTTTCTTT.